This T cell receptor beta chain was identified in a study of CD8+ T cells in alopecia areata. Findings of the study overall: TCR sharing across patients was less clear than in mice, possibly HLA-related. Greater clonality was observed in lesional scalp samples, especially alopecia totalis/universalis, versus normal scalp.

The CDR3 runs 12 residues. CDR1 is SQVTM and CDR2 is ANQGSEA in the germline V gene. Extracted from the samples, RNA was reverse transcribed into cDNA to serve as the sequencing template. The repertoire was sequenced with immunoSEQ multiplex PCR; TCRdb's copy has only in-frame clones and lacks some. The data show over 120,000 clones, about 47% seen once. A remark on this clone: Its antigen remains unidentified.

Researchers gathered lesional scalp punch biopsies and peripheral blood from patients with alopecia areata. The specimen was CD4+ T cells sorted from blood, collected at week 0. The chain carries TRBV29-1 and TRBJ1-2, with D possibly TRBD1 on 5 matching bases. This TCR was sampled from a human donor with alopecia areata. This CDR3 reads CNIVEGVDGYTF. CDR3 coding DNA: TGCAACATCGTTGAAGGGGTAGATGGCTACACCTTC.